Listed here is a single T cell receptor beta chain. Stated treatment: oral pan-JAK inhibitor, 5-10 mg twice daily. The source of the sample is a study of CD8+ T cells in alopecia areata. Germline V gene sequence: CDR1 LGHNA, CDR2 YSLEER. V was trimmed by 4 bases and J by 0 bases, leaving 7 bases between them. The CDR3 consists of 13 residues. Extracted RNA was reverse transcribed into cDNA, the sequencing template. Libraries were prepared by immunoSEQ multiplex PCR; TCRdb keeps only in-frame clonotypes and omits some of them. The sample lists roughly 190,000 clones; 60% were seen once. Sequenced material: CD4+ T cells sorted from blood, taken at week 24, from a patient treated with tofacitinib. This TCR derives from a human donor with alopecia areata. The chain links TRBV4-3 to TRBJ2-7; D remains unclear. The CDR3 loop reads CASSLKTSYEQYF. As DNA, the CDR3 is TGCGCCAGCAGCCTTAAGACCTCCTACGAGCAGTACTTC.